Below, 6 T cell receptor beta chains from the same sample are listed, as sequenced in a study of shared clonotypes between healthy human individuals. CD8 cells regarded as naive lacked CD45RO, were positively chosen for CCR7, and omitted terminally differentiated effector memory CD45RA+ cells. The method was immunoSEQ multiplex PCR; TCRdb's version includes in-frame clones alone and lacks a portion of them. The repertoire holds millions of clones, about 95% seen once, with 0.85% to 1.3% in the top ten. The sequencing input was naive CD8+ T cells sorted from blood. Every receptor here comes from a man between 18 and 29 years old in good health.

A note on this clone: A junction end diverges from the germline sequence, so it may reflect a read error. The chain has TRBV11-2 and TRBJ1-2; no definite D call. The CDR3 consists of 11 residues. Germline V gene data show CDR1 as SGHAT and CDR2 as FQNNGV. The CDR3 is CASSLGERETF. CDR3 in DNA: TGTGCCAGCAGCTTAGGGGAGCGTGAGACTTTC.

The chain combines TRBV9 with TRBJ2-7; TRBD1 matches 8 bases. Losses at the gene ends were 5 bases for V and 3 bases for J; bases not matched to a gene: 10. The CDR3 runs 15 residues. Germline CDR1 reads SGDLS; CDR2 reads YYNGEE. The CDR3 sequence is CASSKTGTGYYEQYF. DNA for the CDR3: TGTGCCAGCAGTAAGACCGGGACAGGTTACTACGAGCAGTACTTC.

The chain combines TRBV29-1 with TRBJ2-2; perhaps TRBD1 as D (7 bases). Germline-derived CDR1 and CDR2 are SQVTM and ANQGSEA. The V gene lost 7 bases and the J gene lost 5 bases, with 20 bases spanning the gap. The CDR3 totals 15 residues. CDR3 region: CSAVIRQGGTGELFF. CDR3 in DNA: TGCAGCGCCGTCATCCGCCAGGGGGGAACCGGGGAGCTGTTTTTT.

The chain joins TRBV10-3 to TRBJ2-7, with 9 bases aligning to TRBD1. V lost 11 bases, J lost 6 bases, and 23 bases stayed unmatched. The CDR3 is 17 amino acids. The germline gives CDR1 ENHRY, CDR2 SYGVKD. The CDR3 DNA follows: TGTGCCGTAGGAAGAGGGACAGGGTCAAGGCCGGCGCGCGAGCAGTACTTC. Amino acids: CAVGRGTGSRPAREQYF.

The chain employs TRBV6-5 and TRBJ1-1; the D gene is possibly TRBD1 (5 bases). Germline CDR1 and CDR2: MNHEY and SVGAGI. Deletions cut 2 bases from V and 4 bases from J, with 17 bases between. The CDR3 totals 16 residues. The CDR3 reads CASSYTPGGLSTEAFF. CDR3 sequence (DNA): TGTGCCAGCAGTTACACACCCGGGGGTTTGAGCACTGAAGCTTTCTTT.

The rearrangement links TRBV27 to TRBJ2-3; TRBD1 matches at 9 bases. The germline V gene encodes CDR1 MNHEY and CDR2 SMNVEV (reference sequence). The CDR3 extends over 19 amino acids. The ends lost 6 bases at V and 6 bases at J; junction bases unmatched: 22. In DNA, the CDR3 is TGTGCCAGCAGACCCCTCAGTGGGGGGACAGGGACGCGTGGTGATACGCAGTATTTT. Encoded protein: CASRPLSGGTGTRGDTQYF.